The clone carrying this TCR beta chain was seen a handful of times. Its antigen is unidentified. This sample is part of a study of OX40 agonist ivuxolimab in advanced cancers. Study-level results: In the 0.1 to 3.0 mg/kg range, CD4+ and CD8+ blood T cells had expanded clonally by week 6.

Clones were read by immunoSEQ multiplex PCR, and TCRdb kept only the in-frame ones, dropping some. The profile covers 60,000 to 85,000 clones, with 89% appearing a single time and 4% taken by the ten largest. This TCR derives from an adult with an advanced solid tumor such as melanoma, head and neck, liver or kidney cancer. The sample in question was CD4+ or CD8+ T cells sorted from blood, obtained in a trial of the OX40 agonist ivuxolimab.

The CDR3 DNA reads as TGTGCCAGTAGTAGAATATCAAAAATGCTCGCAACTGGCACAGATACGCAGTATTTT. It translates to CASSRISKMLATGTDTQYF. The chain combines TRBV19 with TRBJ2-3, with unresolved D. Trimming pared 4 bases from V and 1 base from J, leaving 24 bases between. The CDR3 length is 19 residues. Germline loops: CDR1 LNHDA, CDR2 SQIVND (reference sequence).